The 20 T cell receptor beta chains given below trace back to one sample, sequenced in a study of cytomegalovirus exposure and HLA in healthy donors. A multiplex PCR was run with 60 Vbeta primers and 13 Jbeta primers. Profiled with immunoSEQ multiplex PCR; TCRdb holds only in-frame clones, not every one. The sample has about 84,000 clones; about 87% are singletons. The sequenced sample was PBMCs. The receptors come from a man between 18 and 35 years old in good health and CMV-seronegative.

This clone was seen more than once but under ten times. The V and J genes are TRBV18 and TRBJ1-4; perhaps TRBD1 as D (5 bases). V gave up 5 bases and J gave up 6 bases, with 10 bases separating them. The CDR3 is 13 residues long. CDR1 is KGHSH and CDR2 is LQKENI in the germline V gene. CDR3 residues: CASSSGFDEKLFF. The CDR3 region has the DNA TGTGCCAGCTCATCAGGGTTTGATGAAAAACTGTTTTTT.

The chain uses TRBV5-4 and TRBJ2-5; D might be TRBD2 (5 bases). Germline CDR1 is SGHNT and CDR2 is YYREEE (reference sequence). This CDR3 contains 13 residues. Trimming took 4 bases from V and 7 from J, leaving 14 bases between them. This CDR3 is CASSPGVSATQYF. In DNA, the CDR3 is TGTGCCAGCAGCCCCGGGGTATCAGCGACCCAGTACTTC. The full variable domain, completed using reference TRBV5-4 and TRBJ2-5, is ETGVTQSPTHLIKTRGQQVTLRCSSQSGHNTVSWYQQALGQGPQFIFQYYREEENGRGNFPPRFSGLQFPNYSSELNVNALELDDSALYLCASSPGVSATQYFGPGTRLLVL.

The chain carries TRBV5-4 and TRBJ2-1; the match to TRBD2 covers 10 bases. This CDR3 is 15 amino acids long. The J segment lost 4 bases and the V segment lost 2 bases, leaving 3 bases of the junction unmatched. CDR1 and CDR2 (germline): SGHNT, YYREEE (reference sequence). CDR3 loop: CASSLAGGLYNEQFF. The CDR3, as DNA: TGTGCCAGCAGCTTAGCGGGAGGGCTTTACAATGAGCAGTTCTTC.

This chain uses TRBV27 with TRBJ2-7; 10 bases map to TRBD1. Per the germline V gene, CDR1 is MNHEY and CDR2 is SMNVEV (reference sequence). With 8 bases clipped from V and 6 bases from J, the junction kept 10 bases outside the gene matches. The CDR3 runs to 14 residues. The CDR3 nucleotides read TGTGCCAGCCGGCCGTCGACAGGGGGCGCCGAGCAGTACTTC. It specifies CASRPSTGGAEQYF.

The DNA of the CDR3 is TGCGCCAGCAGCTTTTGGGGGACAGGCACAGATACGCAGTATTTT. Translated, it gives CASSFWGTGTDTQYF. V usage is TRBV5-1 and J usage is TRBJ2-3; 7 bases are a match to TRBD1. The ends lost 2 bases at V and 1 base at J; junction bases unmatched: 4. CDR3 length: 15 amino acids. The germline CDR1 and CDR2 sequences are SGHRS and YFSETQ.

The chain combines TRBV14 with TRBJ2-7; D not resolved. This CDR3 comprises 11 residues. Trimming removed 1 base from V and 10 bases from J, with 8 bases in between. The germline gives CDR1 SGHDN, CDR2 FVKESK. CDR3 DNA: TGTGCCAGCAGCCAAGGGCCTGCTCAGTACTTC. Its translation: CASSQGPAQYF. Complete variable domain (other parts from reference TRBV14 and TRBJ2-7): EAGVTQFPSHSVIEKGQTVTLRCDPISGHDNLYWYRRVMGKEIKFLLHFVKESKQDESGMPNNRFLAERTGGTYSTLKVQPAELEDSGVYFCASSQGPAQYFGPGTRLTVT.

The chain uses TRBV2 and TRBJ1-2, with D uncertain. CDR1 is SNHLY and CDR2 is FYNNEI in the germline V gene. Trimming took off 2 bases at V and 4 bases at J, with 14 bases between the two ends. This CDR3 contains 15 residues. CDR3 DNA: TGTGCCAGCAGTGAACCTGCTTCGGCGGTCTATGGCTACACCTTC. Protein: CASSEPASAVYGYTF.

The chain combines TRBV5-1 with TRBJ2-1, with D hard to call. Per the germline V gene, CDR1 is SGHRS and CDR2 is YFSETQ. This CDR3 spans 12 amino acids. With 0 bases removed from V and 12 bases from J, the gap between germline ends came to 10 bases. The CDR3 DNA reads as TGCGCCAGCAGCTTGGTGGGCCTTGGGCAGTTCTTC. Translating it yields CASSLVGLGQFF.

The chain combines TRBV5-6 with TRBJ1-2; 7 bases are shared with TRBD1. V lost 5 bases and J lost 8; bases outside the gene matches: 9. Germline V gives CDR1 SGHDT, CDR2 YYEEEE. The CDR3 runs to 13 residues. CDR3 sequence: CASRPNRGGGYTF. The CDR3 DNA sequence: TGTGCCAGCAGGCCCAACAGGGGTGGCGGCTACACCTTC.

The V call is TRBV5-4, the J call TRBJ2-5; D gene unclear. This CDR3 comprises 15 residues. Deletions cut 0 bases from V and 1 base from J, with 10 bases between. Germline CDR1 and CDR2: SGHNT and YYREEE (reference sequence). For the CDR3, the DNA is TGTGCCAGCAGCTTGGATCTCAGAACCCAAGAGACCCAGTACTTC. Its protein product is CASSLDLRTQETQYF.

Only a few counts were recorded for this clone. The chain uses TRBV5-1 and TRBJ2-1; D perhaps matches TRBD2 (6 bases). This CDR3 is 15 amino acids long. Germline loops: CDR1 SGHRS, CDR2 YFSETQ. Trimming stripped 0 bases from V and 4 bases from J, with 11 bases between. In nucleotides, the CDR3 is TGCGCCAGCAGCTTGGTTGGGGGGACTTACAATGAGCAGTTCTTC. Translation gives CASSLVGGTYNEQFF.

This clone was seen only a few times. The J gene is TRBJ1-6, the V gene TRBV7-6, with D possibly being TRBD1 (5 bases). Trimming took 2 bases from V and 9 from J, leaving 17 bases between them. Germline V gives CDR1 SGHVS, CDR2 FNYEAQ. The CDR3 is 16 amino acids. The CDR3 sequence is CASSLLFGQGRSPLHF. The CDR3 DNA reads TGTGCCAGCAGCTTACTTTTCGGGCAGGGCCGTTCACCCCTCCACTTT.

The chain has TRBV28 and TRBJ1-6, with 10 bases identical to TRBD1. Germline assignment: CDR1 MDHEN and CDR2 SYDVKM. J was trimmed by 4 bases and V by 6 bases; bases with no gene match: 3. CDR3 size: 15 residues. The CDR3 sequence is CASRGQGTYNSPLHF. As DNA, the CDR3 is TGTGCCAGCAGGGGACAGGGGACGTATAATTCACCCCTCCACTTT.

This clone appeared a few times. The chain uses TRBV2 and TRBJ2-1; 7 nucleotides agree with TRBD2. CDR1 and CDR2 (germline): SNHLY, FYNNEI. V shed 1 base and J 3 bases; nucleotides not matched to a gene: 6. There are 16 residues in the CDR3. CDR3 sequence reads: CASSEVRLAVYNEQFF. The CDR3, as DNA: TGTGCCAGCAGTGAAGTGCGACTAGCAGTCTACAATGAGCAGTTCTTC.

This rearrangement joins TRBV6-6 to TRBJ2-1; 8 bases map to TRBD1. J lost 7 bases, V lost 4 bases, and 6 bases had no gene match. This CDR3 has 14 amino acids. Germline V gene lookup returns CDR1 MNHNY and CDR2 SVGAGI (reference sequence). The CDR3 DNA is TGTGCCAGCAGTTGGCGGACAGGGCCAAATGAGCAGTTCTTC. It specifies CASSWRTGPNEQFF.

CDR3 amino acids: CASSFLQGAIGTEAFF. As DNA, the CDR3 is TGTGCCAGCAGCTTCCTACAGGGGGCAATCGGTACTGAAGCTTTCTTT. The rearrangement links TRBV11-2 to TRBJ1-1; 9 bases are shared with TRBD1. This CDR3 is built from 16 residues. The ends lost 3 bases at V and 5 bases at J; junction bases unmatched: 10. Germline CDR1 is SGHAT and CDR2 is FQNNGV.

The V gene is TRBV6-5, the J gene TRBJ2-5; tentatively, D is TRBD1 (6 bases). The J call could be wrong; TRBJ2-7 is a better fit for the DNA end. The CDR3 sequence is 15 residues long. CDR1 is MNHEY and CDR2 is SVGAGI in the germline V gene. DNA of the CDR3: TGTGCCAGCAGTTACCAGAACACAGGGAAGGGCGAGCAGTACTTC. This translates into CASSYQNTGKGEQYF.

Concerning this clone: This sample also contains other DNA sequences that code for the same CDR3. The V call is TRBV4-3, the J call TRBJ1-3; D might be TRBD1 (5 bases). CDR1 is LGHNA, CDR2 YSLEER, per germline. This CDR3 comprises 17 residues. Deletions cut 3 bases from V and 2 bases from J, with 17 bases between. The chain's CDR3 is CASSQWVGAGTGNTIYF. The CDR3, as DNA: TGCGCCAGCAGCCAGTGGGTCGGAGCAGGGACTGGAAACACCATATATTTT.

The chain carries TRBV7-2 and TRBJ1-2, with D maybe TRBD1 (6 bases). The V gene lost 1 base and the J gene lost 9 bases, with 15 bases spanning the gap. From germline, CDR1 is SGHTA and CDR2 FQGNSA. The CDR3 is made up of 14 amino acids. The CDR3 bases are TGTGCCAGCAGCTTAGGGAGGCAGGGGCTCAGCTACACCTTC. Translation gives CASSLGRQGLSYTF.

The CDR3 region has the DNA TGCGCCAGCAGCAGCTCCGAGACAGGGGGAGGCGAGCAGTACTTC. It codes for CASSSSETGGGEQYF. V is TRBV5-1 and J is TRBJ2-7; TRBD1 matches at 9 bases. The CDR3 is made up of 15 amino acids. Losses at the gene ends were 4 bases for V and 6 bases for J; bases not matched to a gene: 11. From germline, CDR1 is SGHRS and CDR2 YFSETQ.